This is a list of T cell receptor beta chains from one sample in a study of T cells after yellow fever vaccination. TCRdb processed the 5' RACE reads anew with MiXCR; each CDR3 protein has one entry. The data hold 300,000 to 350,000 distinct CDR3 sequences, with about 4% observed a single time. Sequenced here: PBMCs, sampled 5 days after the yellow fever booster vaccination. The receptors come from a man aged 18 to 30 who received the YFV17D yellow fever vaccine. Each CDR3 is given with its conserved first and last residue. A D gene is named only where the DNA matches it firmly. Rows give clone size only sometimes, using once, few, many, or a class for an expanded clone.

clone_size: few
v_call: TRBV20-1
d_call: -
j_call: TRBJ1-1
cdr3_aa: CSARVGGAGAEAFF
cdr3_nt: TGCAGTGCTAGAGTGGGAGGGGCGGGTGCGGAAGCTTTCTTT

clone_size: -
v_call: TRBV10-3
d_call: -
j_call: TRBJ1-5
cdr3_aa: CAISDFSSGQPQHF
cdr3_nt: TGTGCCATCAGTGACTTCAGTTCTGGTCAGCCCCAGCATTTT

clone_size: -
v_call: TRBV19
d_call: -
j_call: TRBJ2-7
cdr3_aa: CASTPGSGYEQYF
cdr3_nt: TGTGCCAGTACACCCGGGTCAGGCTACGAGCAGTACTTC

clone_size: many
v_call: TRBV3-1
d_call: -
j_call: TRBJ2-7
cdr3_aa: CASSQTGLTYEQYF
cdr3_nt: TGTGCCAGCAGCCAAACCGGACTGACCTACGAGCAGTACTTC

clone_size: few
v_call: TRBV13
d_call: -
j_call: TRBJ2-2
cdr3_aa: CASSLVGRNTGELFF
cdr3_nt: TGTGCCAGCAGCTTAGTGGGTCGGAACACCGGGGAGCTGTTTTTT

clone_size: few
v_call: TRBV12-3/TRBV12-4
d_call: -
j_call: TRBJ2-1
cdr3_aa: CASSLWQSHNEQFF
cdr3_nt: TGTGCCAGCAGTTTATGGCAGTCACACAATGAGCAGTTCTTC

clone_size: few
v_call: TRBV29-1
d_call: -
j_call: TRBJ2-2
cdr3_aa: CSAETVNTGELFF
cdr3_nt: TGCAGCGCTGAGACAGTGAACACCGGGGAGCTGTTTTTT

clone_size: -
v_call: TRBV10-3
d_call: -
j_call: TRBJ1-1
cdr3_aa: CAISEGRTAHADTEAFF
cdr3_nt: TGTGCCATCAGTGAGGGAAGGACAGCCCATGCGGACACTGAAGCTTTCTTT

clone_size: few
v_call: TRBV29-1
d_call: -
j_call: TRBJ2-1
cdr3_aa: CSVEDGSLGGLNEQFF
cdr3_nt: TGCAGCGTTGAAGATGGGAGTCTGGGGGGCCTAAATGAGCAGTTCTTC

clone_size: -
v_call: TRBV6-5
d_call: -
j_call: TRBJ2-7
cdr3_aa: CASSYTAGPEQYF
cdr3_nt: TGTGCCAGCAGTTACACGGCAGGGCCCGAGCAGTACTTC

clone_size: -
v_call: TRBV28
d_call: TRBD2
j_call: TRBJ2-2
cdr3_aa: CASSLLAGGPLAGELFF
cdr3_nt: TGTGCCAGCAGCCTACTAGCGGGGGGGCCACTGGCCGGGGAGCTGTTTTTT

clone_size: few
v_call: TRBV19
d_call: -
j_call: TRBJ2-2
cdr3_aa: CASTGFLKLFF
cdr3_nt: TGTGCCAGTACCGGATTTTTGAAGCTGTTTTTT

clone_size: -
v_call: TRBV6-2/TRBV6-3
d_call: -
j_call: TRBJ1-2
cdr3_aa: CASSYSIRDGYTF
cdr3_nt: TGTGCCAGCAGTTACTCGATACGGGATGGCTACACCTTC

clone_size: -
v_call: TRBV6-5
d_call: TRBD2
j_call: TRBJ2-7
cdr3_aa: CASSSSGSGGEQYF
cdr3_nt: TGTGCCAGCAGTTCTAGCGGGAGTGGAGGGGAGCAGTACTTC

clone_size: few
v_call: TRBV5-1
d_call: -
j_call: TRBJ1-6
cdr3_aa: CASSLTGFEVRPLHF
cdr3_nt: TGCGCCAGCAGCTTAACGGGCTTTGAGGTTCGACCCCTCCACTTT

clone_size: many
v_call: TRBV6-5
d_call: -
j_call: TRBJ1-1
cdr3_aa: CASSYSMGVEAFF
cdr3_nt: TGTGCCAGCAGTTACTCGATGGGGGTTGAAGCTTTCTTT

clone_size: few
v_call: TRBV15
d_call: -
j_call: TRBJ2-5
cdr3_aa: CATSRGSSARVETQYF
cdr3_nt: TGTGCCACCAGCAGAGGGTCTAGCGCCCGGGTAGAGACCCAGTACTTC

clone_size: many
v_call: TRBV12-3/TRBV12-4
d_call: -
j_call: TRBJ1-5
cdr3_aa: CASKSGGQPQHF
cdr3_nt: TGTGCCAGCAAGTCGGGCGGACAGCCCCAGCATTTT

clone_size: -
v_call: TRBV11-2
d_call: -
j_call: TRBJ2-1
cdr3_aa: CASSFRKEAWGNEQFF
cdr3_nt: TGTGCCAGCAGCTTCCGGAAAGAGGCGTGGGGAAATGAGCAGTTCTTC

clone_size: few
v_call: TRBV20-1
d_call: -
j_call: TRBJ2-5
cdr3_aa: CSAKRSVETQYF
cdr3_nt: TGCAGTGCTAAGAGGAGTGTTGAGACCCAGTACTTC

clone_size: -
v_call: TRBV10-3
d_call: -
j_call: TRBJ1-3
cdr3_aa: CAITNEGAGNTIYF
cdr3_nt: TGTGCCATCACCAACGAGGGGGCTGGAAACACCATATATTTT

clone_size: -
v_call: TRBV5-1
d_call: TRBD2
j_call: TRBJ2-1
cdr3_aa: CASSPGGGTYNEQFF
cdr3_nt: TGCGCCAGCAGCCCGGGGGGGGGTACCTACAATGAGCAGTTCTTC

clone_size: many
v_call: TRBV6-5
d_call: -
j_call: TRBJ2-2
cdr3_aa: CASTKGQPNTGELFF
cdr3_nt: TGTGCCAGCACTAAAGGGCAGCCCAACACCGGGGAGCTGTTTTTT

clone_size: few
v_call: TRBV6-2/TRBV6-3
d_call: -
j_call: TRBJ2-1
cdr3_aa: CASSYSMNAQFF
cdr3_nt: TGTGCCAGCAGTTACTCTATGAATGCGCAGTTCTTC

clone_size: many
v_call: TRBV4-3
d_call: -
j_call: TRBJ2-3
cdr3_aa: CASSPHGLDTQYF
cdr3_nt: TGCGCCAGCAGCCCGCACGGGTTAGATACGCAGTATTTT